Listed here are 29 T cell receptor beta chains from one sample, sequenced in a study of spatial heterogeneity in lung cancer (dated by TCRdb to the late 2010s). The method behind the library was 5' RACE. This sample was sequenced with a NextSeq 500. In TCRdb, the public reads were trimmed at Q25 with fastp and aligned with MiXCR, with productive beta chains retained. A single entry per CDR3 protein holds the most common genes and DNA from its merged rows. For this sample the table gives about 120,000 distinct CDR3 sequences, of which approximately 10% were detected only once. The ten biggest clones cover approximately 24% of the sample. In the paper's terms, the time point label means: blood at routine non-recurrence follow-up after resection. The source material was PBMCs, sampled at follow-up. The source is a female donor with early-stage non-small cell lung cancer.

In this sample, this clonotype turned up many times. This chain uses TRBV7-3 with TRBJ2-5; 7 nucleotides agree with TRBD1. V was clipped by 5 bases and J by 7 bases; unmatched bases: 10. CDR3 length: 14 amino acids. Germline V gene data show CDR1 as SGHTA and CDR2 as FQGTGA. The CDR3 loop is CASSPIRDSGTQYF. DNA for the CDR3: TGTGCCAGCAGCCCTATCCGGGACAGTGGGACCCAGTACTTC.

This clonotype was seen many times. The chain is built from TRBV6-2 or TRBV6-3 and TRBJ2-7; D is ambiguous. The CDR3 is 10 residues long. CDR1 and CDR2 (germline): MNHEY, SVGEGT. The germline V and J ends were trimmed by 4 bases and 7 bases, with 5 bases remaining between them. CDR3 loop: CASSFSEQYV. CDR3 DNA: TGTGCCAGCAGTTTCTCGGAGCAGTACGTC.

This chain connects TRBV5-1 to TRBJ2-1; 7 bases fit TRBD2. The length of the CDR3 is 15 residues. Germline V CDR1 and CDR2: SGHRS, YFSETQ. V lost 0 bases to trimming and J lost 2 bases; unmatched junction nucleotides: 2. DNA of the CDR3: TGCGCCAGCAGCTTGGAGCGGGGAACCTACAATGAGCAGTTCTTC. This translates into CASSLERGTYNEQFF.

V and J are TRBV6-1 and TRBJ2-1, with D perhaps given as TRBD1 or TRBD2 (6 bases each). Deletions cut 6 bases from V and 1 base from J, with 10 bases between. The germline V gene encodes CDR1 MNHNS and CDR2 SASEGT. The CDR3 has 14 amino acids. Here the CDR3 reads CASRTGRSYNEQFF. The CDR3 coding sequence is TGTGCCAGCAGAACAGGGAGGTCCTACAATGAGCAGTTCTTC.

CDR3 sequence (DNA): TGTGCCAGCAGTTACTCTCACTCAGAAGCTTTCTTT. Translated: CASSYSHSEAFF. This chain uses TRBV6-5 with TRBJ1-1; no reliable D call. The germline gives CDR1 MNHEY, CDR2 SVGAGI. The CDR3 totals 12 residues. V was shortened by 0 bases and J by 8 bases, with 7 bases between the two germline ends.

Only a few counts were recorded for this clonotype. The chain joins TRBV25-1 to TRBJ2-1; D assignment may be TRBD1 or TRBD2 (6 bases each). Trimming cost V 4 bases and J 4 bases, with 14 bases left between them. The germline V gene has CDR1 MGHDK and CDR2 SYGVNS. The CDR3 totals 15 residues. The chain's CDR3 is CASSGQGGIYNEQFF. CDR3 nucleotides: TGTGCCAGCAGTGGACAAGGGGGGATATACAATGAGCAGTTCTTC. Combining the CDR3 with reference TRBV25-1 and TRBJ2-1 gives the whole variable domain EADIYQTPRYLVIGTGKKITLECSQTMGHDKMYWYQQDPGMELHLIHYSYGVNSTEKGDLSSESTVSRIRTEHFPLTLESARPSHTSQYLCASSGQGGIYNEQFFGPGTRLTVL.

Many counts were recorded for this clonotype. The chain carries TRBV30 and TRBJ2-3, with 7 bases matching TRBD1. The germline V gene has CDR1 GTSNPN and CDR2 SVGIG (reference sequence). The CDR3 consists of 14 residues. The trim removed 1 base at V and 6 bases at J, leaving 7 bases unmatched. The CDR3 DNA reads as TGTGCCTGGAGTGGACAGGGCACTATGGATACGCAGTATTTT. Translation: CAWSGQGTMDTQYF.

The gene calls are TRBV28 and TRBJ2-7; D unresolved. The CDR3 spans 13 residues. The germline CDR1 and CDR2 sequences are MDHEN and SYDVKM. Trimming took off 3 bases at V and 0 bases at J, with 6 bases between the two ends. DNA for the CDR3: TGTGCCAGCAGTTTCCCCCACTCCTACGAGCAGTACTTC. Amino acid sequence: CASSFPHSYEQYF.

This clonotype was counted a few times. J is TRBJ2-7 and V is TRBV24-1, with 10 bases lining up with TRBD2. Unmatched junction bases numbered 6, after V lost 3 bases and J lost 5 bases. The CDR3 is 15 residues long. The germline gives CDR1 KGHDR, CDR2 SFDVKD. Here the CDR3 DNA reads TGTGCCACCAGTGATCACAGCGGGAGGGCCCACGAGCAGTACTTC. The encoded protein is CATSDHSGRAHEQYF.

The chain uses TRBV27 and TRBJ1-4, with 9 bases matching TRBD1. V dropped 7 bases and J dropped 7; count of bases not matched to a gene: 7. This CDR3 region has 14 residues. Germline lookup yields CDR1 MNHEY and CDR2 SMNVEV (reference sequence). CDR3 sequence reads: CASKKQGAGEKLFF. The CDR3 DNA reads TGTGCCAGCAAAAAACAGGGGGCCGGTGAAAAACTGTTTTTT. Full variable domain (missing parts from reference TRBV27 and TRBJ1-4): EAQVTQNPRYLITVTGKKLTVTCSQNMNHEYMSWYRQDPGLGLRQIYYSMNVEVTDKGDVPEGYKVSRKEKRNFPLILESPSPNQTSLYFCASKKQGAGEKLFFGSGTQLSVL.

This clonotype was recorded many times. The chain is built from TRBV10-3 and TRBJ2-3, with TRBD1 identical over 8 bases. Looked up from germline, CDR1 is ENHRY and CDR2 is SYGVKD. V dropped 10 bases and J dropped 1; count of bases not matched to a gene: 10. This CDR3 has 15 amino acids. The CDR3 reads CATGKEGQGTDTQYF. The CDR3 DNA reads as TGTGCCACCGGGAAGGAGGGACAGGGCACAGATACGCAGTATTTT.

This clonotype occurred a few times. CDR3 residues: CASNLSGGSTDTQYF. As DNA, the CDR3 is TGTGCCAGCAACCTTAGCGGGGGGAGCACAGATACGCAGTATTTT. The gene calls are TRBV27 and TRBJ2-3, with TRBD2 matching 10 bases. This CDR3 contains 15 residues. The trim removed 7 bases at V and 0 bases at J, leaving 4 bases unmatched. Germline CDR1 reads MNHEY; CDR2 reads SMNVEV (reference sequence).

This clonotype showed up just a few times. The genes are TRBV28 and TRBJ2-6; maybe TRBD1 (5 bases). From germline, CDR1 is MDHEN and CDR2 SYDVKM. The CDR3 spans 12 residues. Trimming shortened V by 9 bases and J by 12 bases, and 15 bases separated the two germline ends. The DNA of the CDR3 is TGTGCCAGTACCACGACAGATTCCGTCCTGACTTTC. It codes for CASTTTDSVLTF.

The table lists this clonotype with a few counts. The CDR3 DNA follows: TGCAGTGCTAGAGATCTGGGTTCTAGCACAGATACGCAGTATTTT. Translating it yields CSARDLGSSTDTQYF. V and J are TRBV20-1 and TRBJ2-3; no firm D call. This CDR3 is 15 amino acids long. The germline V gene encodes CDR1 DFQATT and CDR2 SNEGSKA (reference sequence). The ends were cut back, 0 bases at V and 0 bases at J, with 10 bases in the middle.

This clonotype was found many times. The chain uses TRBV6-5 and TRBJ1-1; 8 bases map to TRBD1. The CDR3 spans 14 residues. The trim removed 2 bases at V and 7 bases at J, leaving 6 bases unmatched. Germline loops: CDR1 MNHEY, CDR2 SVGAGI. As DNA, the CDR3 is TGTGCCAGCAGTTACCGTCCCGGGACAGGTGAAGCTTTCTTT. It yields the protein CASSYRPGTGEAFF.

This clonotype was detected ten times or more. The V and J genes are TRBV11-1 and TRBJ2-3; 9 bases line up with TRBD2. The CDR3 runs 15 residues. Germline CDR1 and CDR2: SGHAT and FQDESV (reference sequence). The V gene end was trimmed by 5 bases and the J gene end by 2 bases; junction bases not matched to a gene: 5. The CDR3 coding sequence is TGTGCCAGCAGCCAGACTAGCGGATTCACAGATACGCAGTATTTT. Protein product: CASSQTSGFTDTQYF.

This clonotype was seen a handful of times. The V gene is TRBV3-1, the J gene TRBJ1-1; D gene uncertain. Trimming pared 2 bases from V and 3 bases from J, leaving 10 bases between. The germline V gene encodes CDR1 LGHDT and CDR2 YNNKEL (reference sequence). This CDR3 is 14 amino acids long. The CDR3 protein is CASSQFARDTEAFF. CDR3 DNA sequence: TGTGCCAGCAGCCAATTTGCGCGAGACACTGAAGCTTTCTTT.

This clonotype was counted a few times. The rearrangement uses TRBV24-1 and TRBJ2-1, with 12 positions matching TRBD2. The germline gives CDR1 KGHDR, CDR2 SFDVKD. Trimming at V came to 10 bases and at J to 4 bases, leaving 4 bases not matched to a gene. The CDR3 totals 14 residues. CDR3 nucleotides: TGTGCCACTCAGACTAGCGGGGGATACAATGAGCAGTTCTTC. This gives the protein CATQTSGGYNEQFF.

The sample holds many counts of this clonotype. The chain is built from TRBV12-3 or TRBV12-4 and TRBJ2-7; tentative D call: TRBD2 (6 bases). The CDR3 contains 13 residues. V lost 9 bases and J 2 bases, leaving 14 bases between the germline ends. CDR3 coding DNA: TGTGCCAGTGCCTTAGCGGCGGCCTACGAGCAGTACTTC. This gives the protein CASALAAAYEQYF.

The J gene is TRBJ1-5, the V gene TRBV28, with 8 nucleotides matching TRBD1. Per the germline V gene, CDR1 is MDHEN and CDR2 is SYDVKM. V lost 4 bases to trimming and J lost 0 bases; unmatched junction nucleotides: 5. The CDR3 is 16 residues long. The CDR3 loop reads CASSSGTGFSNQPQHF. CDR3 nucleotide sequence: TGTGCCAGCAGTTCCGGGACAGGATTTAGCAATCAGCCCCAGCATTTT.

This chain connects TRBV2 to TRBJ1-6; D perhaps matches TRBD1 (5 bases). V was trimmed by 6 bases and J by 7 bases, leaving 22 bases between them. The CDR3 spans 17 residues. Germline CDR1 is SNHLY and CDR2 is FYNNEI. CDR3 region: CASSPTTVPAPNSPLHF. In DNA, the CDR3 is TGTGCCAGCAGCCCCACGACAGTTCCTGCCCCAAATTCACCCCTCCACTTT.

The CDR3 loop reads CASGHRGTDTQYF. The CDR3 DNA follows: TGTGCTAGTGGTCACCGTGGGACAGATACGCAGTATTTT. The rearrangement links TRBV12-5 to TRBJ2-3, with D hard to call. CDR1 and CDR2 from the germline V gene are LGHNT and FRNRAP. CDR3 size: 13 residues. V dropped 5 bases and J dropped 3 bases, with 9 bases sitting between them.

This clonotype was counted a few times. V gene TRBV6-2 or TRBV6-3 combines with J gene TRBJ2-7; tentatively, D is TRBD2 (6 bases). V was pared by 3 bases and J by 7 bases, with 10 bases between. This CDR3 is built from 12 residues. CDR1 and CDR2 from the germline V gene are MNHEY and SVGEGT. CDR3 nucleotide sequence: TGTGCCAGCAGTTATCGGCGGGGTGAGCAGTACGTC. Translation gives CASSYRRGEQYV.

This clonotype was recorded at least ten times. The gene calls are TRBV6-6 and TRBJ1-3, with D perhaps TRBD1 (5 bases). Germline loops: CDR1 MNHNY, CDR2 SVGAGI (reference sequence). V gave up 5 bases and J gave up 16 bases, with 15 bases separating them. This CDR3 is 11 amino acids long. The CDR3 sequence: CASSNRDRFYF. The CDR3 DNA reads as TGTGCCAGCAGTAACCGGGACCGCTTTTATTTT.

The V call is TRBV4-1, the J call TRBJ1-2, with unresolved D. The germline V and J ends were trimmed by 2 bases and 4 bases, with 11 bases remaining between them. Germline CDR1 is MGHRA and CDR2 is YSYEKL. The CDR3 has 14 residues. CDR3 region: CASSQLISSYGYTF. CDR3 nucleotide sequence: TGCGCCAGCAGCCAACTTATCTCCAGCTATGGCTACACCTTC.

This clonotype was seen at least ten times. DNA of the CDR3: TGTGCCAGCAGCCAAGGGTGGACGAACACTGAAGCTTTCTTT. It specifies CASSQGWTNTEAFF. V and J are TRBV4-2 and TRBJ1-1; D remains unclear. Germline V gene data show CDR1 as LGHNA and CDR2 as YNFKEQ. The length of the CDR3 is 14 residues. Trimming shortened V by 1 base and J by 1 base, and 7 bases separated the two germline ends.

This clonotype came up a few times. The chain links TRBV29-1 to TRBJ2-5; 14 bases fit TRBD2. This CDR3 contains 17 residues. With 1 base clipped from V and 4 bases from J, the junction kept 8 bases outside the gene matches. Germline CDR1 reads SQVTM; CDR2 reads ANQGSEA. CDR3 DNA: TGCAGCGTTGAAGTAGGGACTAGCGGGAGTATAGGAGAGACCCAGTACTTC. As protein: CSVEVGTSGSIGETQYF. The full variable domain, in which reference TRBV29-1 and TRBJ2-5 provide the parts outside the CDR3, is SAVISQKPSRDICQRGTSLTIQCQVDSQVTMMFWYRQQPGQSLTLIATANQGSEATYESGFVIDKFPISRPNLTFSTLTVSNMSPEDSSIYLCSVEVGTSGSIGETQYFGPGTRLLVL.

The chain joins TRBV5-5 to TRBJ2-1, with D tentatively TRBD2 (5 bases). V lost 0 bases and J 10 bases, leaving 11 bases between the germline ends. CDR1 and CDR2 (germline): SGHKS, YYEKEE (reference sequence). The CDR3 extends over 13 amino acids. The CDR3 loop is CASSLGSAREQFF. The CDR3 nucleotides are TGTGCCAGCAGCTTGGGTAGCGCAAGGGAGCAGTTCTTC.

CDR3 amino acids: CASSLEGSFYNEQFF. In DNA form, the CDR3 reads TGTGCCAGCAGCTTAGAAGGAAGCTTCTACAATGAGCAGTTCTTC. This chain links TRBV11-3 with TRBJ2-1; D unresolved. This CDR3 comprises 15 residues. The germline V gene encodes CDR1 SGHNT and CDR2 YENEEA. The V gene lost 0 bases and the J gene lost 3 bases, with 9 bases spanning the gap. Full variable domain (remainder filled in from reference TRBV11-3 and TRBJ2-1): EAGVVQSPRYKIIEKKQPVAFWCNPISGHNTLYWYLQNLGQGPELLIRYENEEAVDDSQLPKDRFSAERLKGVDSTLKIQPAELGDSAVYLCASSLEGSFYNEQFFGPGTRLTVL.